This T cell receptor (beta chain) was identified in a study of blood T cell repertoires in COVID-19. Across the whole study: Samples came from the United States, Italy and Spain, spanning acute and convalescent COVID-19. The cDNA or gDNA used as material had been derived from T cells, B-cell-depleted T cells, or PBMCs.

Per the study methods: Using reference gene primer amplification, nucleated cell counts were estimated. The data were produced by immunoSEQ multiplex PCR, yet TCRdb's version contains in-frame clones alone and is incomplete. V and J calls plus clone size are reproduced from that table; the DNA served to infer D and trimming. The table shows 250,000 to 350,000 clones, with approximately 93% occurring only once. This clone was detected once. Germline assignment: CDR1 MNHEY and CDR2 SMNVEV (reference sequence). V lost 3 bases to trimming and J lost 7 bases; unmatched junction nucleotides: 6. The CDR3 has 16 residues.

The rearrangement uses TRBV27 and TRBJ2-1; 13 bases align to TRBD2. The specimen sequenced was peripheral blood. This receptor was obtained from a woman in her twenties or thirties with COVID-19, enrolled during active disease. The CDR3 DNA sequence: TGTGCCAGCAGTTTCGGACTAGCGGGAGCAGTTAATGAGCAGTTCTTC. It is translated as CASSFGLAGAVNEQFF.